The 27 T cell receptor beta chains given below trace back to one sample, sequenced in a study of early T cells in non-severe SARS-CoV-2 infection. TCRdb itself ran the 5' RACE reads through MiXCR, one entry per CDR3 protein. The data contain roughly 58,000 distinct CDR3 sequences, more than 9% of them singletons. Sequenced material: whole blood. Receptors originate from an adult who was a healthcare worker with PCR-confirmed SARS-CoV-2 infection or an uninfected control (not recorded which).

This clonotype was counted a few times. The chain has TRBV4-2 and TRBJ2-2; no clear D. V was trimmed by 0 bases and J by 1 base, leaving 3 bases between them. Germline V gives CDR1 LGHNA, CDR2 YNFKEQ. The CDR3 extends over 14 amino acids. CDR3 in amino acids: CASSQEQNTGELFF. Here the CDR3 DNA reads TGTGCCAGCAGCCAAGAACAGAACACCGGGGAGCTGTTTTTT.

J is TRBJ2-2 and V is TRBV19, with D unresolved. The CDR3 is made up of 16 amino acids. Trimming removed 1 base from V and 1 base from J, with 10 bases in between. Germline CDR1 and CDR2: LNHDA and SQIVND (reference sequence). The CDR3 DNA sequence: TGTGCCAGTAGTATAGGGTTCCTTATGAACACCGGGGAGCTGTTTTTT. Its protein is CASSIGFLMNTGELFF.

Only a few counts were recorded for this clonotype. The chain recombines TRBV2 with TRBJ2-5; D not resolved. V was cut by 7 bases and J by 5 bases, with 20 bases left in between. CDR3 length: 15 residues. CDR1 SNHLY and CDR2 FYNNEI come from the germline V gene. CDR3 sequence: CASIVGPSTMETQYF. CDR3 in DNA: TGTGCCAGCATTGTTGGGCCCTCCACGATGGAGACCCAGTACTTC. The entire variable domain, with the rest obtained from reference TRBV2 and TRBJ2-5, is as follows: EPEVTQTPSHQVTQMGQEVILRCVPISNHLYFYWYRQILGQKVEFLVSFYNNEISEKSEIFDDQFSVERPDGSNFTLKIRSTKLEDSAMYFCASIVGPSTMETQYFGPGTRLLVL.

This clonotype was seen ten or more times. V usage is TRBV5-1 and J usage is TRBJ2-7; D remains unclear. V was trimmed by 4 bases and J by 3 bases, leaving 5 bases between them. Germline V gene sequence: CDR1 SGHRS, CDR2 YFSETQ. The CDR3 covers 11 residues. The CDR3 sequence: CASSGDYEQYF. CDR3 DNA: TGCGCCAGCAGCGGAGACTACGAGCAGTACTTC.

The chain uses TRBV20-1 and TRBJ2-3; tentative D call: TRBD2 (6 bases). This CDR3 spans 12 amino acids. V lost 5 bases, J lost 4 bases, and 10 bases lay in between. Germline V gene data show CDR1 as DFQATT and CDR2 as SNEGSKA (reference sequence). CDR3 in DNA: TGCAGTGCTCGGGACTGGGCAGATACGCAGTATTTT. Translating gives CSARDWADTQYF.

This clonotype was picked up many times. The V gene is TRBV29-1, the J gene TRBJ2-5, with 10 nucleotides matching TRBD2. V shed 4 bases and J 5 bases; nucleotides not matched to a gene: 1. The CDR3 has 12 amino acids. CDR1 is SQVTM, CDR2 ANQGSEA, per germline. CDR3 coding DNA: TGCAGCGTTGGACTAGCGGGTGAGACCCAGTACTTC. Encoded protein: CSVGLAGETQYF.

This clonotype was found a few times. The chain uses TRBV2 and TRBJ2-7; 15 bases fit TRBD2. The ends lost 6 bases at V and 3 bases at J; junction bases unmatched: 9. The CDR3 has 17 amino acids. Germline CDR1 and CDR2: SNHLY and FYNNEI. Here the CDR3 reads CASRKGLAGGISYEQYF. As DNA, the CDR3 is TGTGCCAGCAGGAAAGGACTAGCGGGAGGGATTAGCTACGAGCAGTACTTC. Supplemented by reference TRBV2 and TRBJ2-7, the full variable domain reads EPEVTQTPSHQVTQMGQEVILRCVPISNHLYFYWYRQILGQKVEFLVSFYNNEISEKSEIFDDQFSVERPDGSNFTLKIRSTKLEDSAMYFCASRKGLAGGISYEQYFGPGTRLTVT.

This clonotype was counted at least ten times. The chain recombines TRBV5-4 with TRBJ2-1; TRBD2 matches at 9 bases. The CDR3 covers 15 residues. Germline V gene lookup returns CDR1 SGHNT and CDR2 YYREEE (reference sequence). The ends lost 4 bases at V and 5 bases at J; junction bases unmatched: 7. In nucleotides, the CDR3 is TGTGCCAGCAGCCCTGGACTAGCGCCTCACAATGAGCAGTTCTTC. This codes for CASSPGLAPHNEQFF.

Worth noting for this clonotype: The junction departs from the called germline gene at one end, perhaps through a read error. The chain carries TRBV5-1 and TRBJ2-2; D might be TRBD2 (5 bases). This CDR3 has 12 residues. The germline V gene encodes CDR1 SGHRS and CDR2 YFSETQ. CDR3 in amino acids: CVSNEGTGELFF. The CDR3 bases are TGCGTCAGCAACGAGGGAACCGGGGAGCTGTTTTTT.

This clonotype occurred many times. V and J are TRBV20-1 and TRBJ1-1; D remains unclear. The germline CDR1 and CDR2 sequences are DFQATT and SNEGSKA (reference sequence). The CDR3 is made up of 12 amino acids. The V gene lost 4 bases and the J gene lost 3 bases, with 9 bases spanning the gap. For the CDR3, the DNA is TGCAGTGCTACTGACTTGGACACTGAAGCTTTCTTT. The encoded protein is CSATDLDTEAFF.

This clonotype was picked up many times. The CDR3 reads CASSRDSNTLSYEQYF. The CDR3 nucleotides are TGTGCCAGCAGTAGGGACAGCAACACATTATCCTACGAGCAGTACTTC. This rearrangement joins TRBV28 to TRBJ2-7; 7 positions match TRBD1. The CDR3 totals 16 residues. Germline trimming cut 5 bases from V and 1 base from J; bases unmatched to any gene: 11. Germline values: CDR1 MDHEN, CDR2 SYDVKM.

This clonotype has more than one count but fewer than ten. The gene calls are TRBV11-2 and TRBJ2-5, with 7 bases lining up with TRBD1. CDR3 length: 15 amino acids. With V trimmed by 3 bases and J by 3 bases, 7 bases remained unmatched. Per germline, CDR1 SGHAT and CDR2 FQNNGV. The CDR3 bases are TGTGCCAGCAGCTTTACGGGACAGCTAAAAGAGACCCAGTACTTC. Amino acids: CASSFTGQLKETQYF.

There are a few counts of this clonotype. The gene calls are TRBV29-1 and TRBJ2-3; D call uncertain. Germline CDR1 reads SQVTM; CDR2 reads ANQGSEA. With 0 bases removed from V and 3 bases from J, the gap between germline ends came to 7 bases. The CDR3 runs to 13 residues. The CDR3 DNA reads as TGCAGCGTTGAAGATCTCGTGACAGATACGCAGTATTTT. Translated, it gives CSVEDLVTDTQYF.

The CDR3 coding sequence is TGCGCCAGCAGCTCTAGCGGAGGCCTCTCCTACGAGCAGTACTTC. The encoded protein is CASSSSGGLSYEQYF. The rearrangement links TRBV5-1 to TRBJ2-7; the match to TRBD2 covers 7 bases. CDR3 size: 15 residues. After removal of 3 bases from V and 0 bases from J, the junction contained 6 bases not matched to a gene. CDR1 and CDR2 (germline): SGHRS, YFSETQ.

This chain joins TRBV7-2 and TRBJ2-1; TRBD2 is a possible D gene (5 bases). V was shortened by 3 bases and J by 7 bases, with 13 bases between the two germline ends. Germline CDR1 is SGHTA and CDR2 is FQGNSA. This CDR3 spans 14 amino acids. CDR3 bases: TGTGCCAGCAGCTTGAAACTGCGGGTTAATGAGCAGTTCTTC. This sequence encodes CASSLKLRVNEQFF.

This clonotype was recorded a few times. This chain connects TRBV12-3 or TRBV12-4 to TRBJ2-7; TRBD2 might be the D (7 bases). CDR3 length: 16 residues. Trimming stripped 1 base from V and 4 bases from J, with 17 bases between. CDR3 in amino acids: CASSLGGGVASYEQYF. The CDR3 coding sequence is TGTGCCAGCAGTTTAGGAGGGGGGGTCGCCTCTTACGAGCAGTACTTC.

This clonotype was picked up a small number of times. The rearrangement joins TRBV29-1 to TRBJ2-6; TRBD1 is a possible D gene (5 bases). Germline V CDR1 and CDR2: SQVTM, ANQGSEA. This CDR3 contains 15 residues. V lost 4 bases and J 0 bases, leaving 10 bases between the germline ends. This CDR3 is CSVVRQGSGANVLTF. In nucleotides, the CDR3 is TGCAGCGTTGTGCGCCAGGGCTCTGGGGCCAACGTCCTGACTTTC.

This clonotype was detected many times. CDR3 sequence: CSARASGRVGETQYF. DNA of the CDR3: TGCAGTGCTAGAGCCTCGGGTAGGGTCGGAGAGACCCAGTACTTC. The V call is TRBV20-1, the J call TRBJ2-5; D gene unclear. CDR3 length: 15 residues. Trimming shortened V by 1 base and J by 4 bases, and 16 bases separated the two germline ends. CDR1 and CDR2 (germline): DFQATT, SNEGSKA (reference sequence).

The chain uses TRBV5-1 and TRBJ1-5, with 7 bases aligning to TRBD1. There are 15 residues in the CDR3. Germline V gene data show CDR1 as SGHRS and CDR2 as YFSETQ. Germline trimming cut 4 bases from V and 5 bases from J; bases unmatched to any gene: 9. DNA of the CDR3: TGCGCCAGCAGCCTGGGACAGACTATCGATCAGCCCCAGCATTTT. It translates to CASSLGQTIDQPQHF.

Many counts were recorded for this clonotype. This chain uses TRBV6-5 with TRBJ2-2, with D tentatively TRBD2 (5 bases). CDR3 length: 14 amino acids. V dropped 6 bases and J dropped 8 bases, with 16 bases sitting between them. Germline assignment: CDR1 MNHEY and CDR2 SVGAGI. This chain's CDR3 is CASSASSAKGELFF. The CDR3 DNA reads as TGTGCCAGCAGCGCTAGCTCTGCGAAGGGGGAGCTGTTTTTT.

The V gene is TRBV25-1, the J gene TRBJ2-1; 14 bases line up with TRBD2. The CDR3 extends over 16 amino acids. The V and J ends lost 4 bases and 9 bases, in that order; junction bases with no gene match: 8. Germline assignment: CDR1 MGHDK and CDR2 SYGVNS. The CDR3, as DNA: TGTGCCAGCAGTGCTGAGGGACTAGCGGGAGTAAGTGAGCAGTTCTTC. Its translation is CASSAEGLAGVSEQFF.

This clonotype has at least ten counts. The rearrangement uses TRBV2 and TRBJ2-7, with TRBD2 identical over 7 bases. The V and J ends lost 8 bases and 0 bases, in that order; junction bases with no gene match: 4. This CDR3 spans 13 amino acids. Germline CDR1 is SNHLY and CDR2 is FYNNEI. The CDR3, as DNA: TGTGCCAGCCGGGGGGACTACTCCTACGAGCAGTACTTC. This translates into CASRGDYSYEQYF.

The genes are TRBV5-8 and TRBJ2-6; D remains unclear. This CDR3 has 15 residues. CDR1 and CDR2 (germline): SGHTS, YDEGEE. V was cut by 4 bases and J by 1 base, with 9 bases left in between. CDR3 loop: CASSARGSGANVLTF. The CDR3 DNA sequence: TGTGCCAGCAGCGCCCGAGGTTCTGGGGCCAACGTCCTGACTTTC. Drawing the rest from reference TRBV5-8 and TRBJ2-6, the complete variable domain is EAGVTQSPTHLIKTRGQQATLRCSPISGHTSVYWYQQALGLGLQFLLWYDEGEERNRGNFPPRFSGRQFPNYSSELNVNALELEDSALYLCASSARGSGANVLTFGAGSRLTVL.

This clonotype was counted ten times or more. The chain couples TRBV4-1 to TRBJ2-3; D perhaps matches TRBD2 (6 bases). Germline V CDR1 and CDR2: MGHRA, YSYEKL. Trimming left V 4 bases short and J 6 bases short, with 14 bases between. CDR3 length: 14 residues. In DNA form, the CDR3 reads TGCGCCAGCAGCCCGGGGGTAGCGAGTGATACGCAGTATTTT. Its protein is CASSPGVASDTQYF.

Many counts were recorded for this clonotype. This rearrangement joins TRBV27 to TRBJ2-6; 8 nucleotides agree with TRBD2. The ends lost 8 bases at V and 2 bases at J; junction bases unmatched: 14. This CDR3 spans 18 amino acids. Germline-derived CDR1 and CDR2 are MNHEY and SMNVEV (reference sequence). This CDR3 reads CASLKPGLGTAGANVLTF. In DNA form, the CDR3 reads TGTGCCAGCTTAAAACCGGGACTAGGAACCGCTGGGGCCAACGTCCTGACTTTC.

This clonotype was counted ten times or more. The chain has TRBV12-3 or TRBV12-4 and TRBJ2-7, with D uncertain. Trimming removed 5 bases at V and 6 bases at J, with 8 bases between. This CDR3 has 11 residues. The CDR3 reads CASSRTREQYF. In DNA, the CDR3 is TGTGCCAGCAGTAGAACTCGCGAGCAGTACTTC.

Many counts were recorded for this clonotype. The DNA of the CDR3 is TGTGCCAGCAGTTTAGCAGGGTTCTACGAGCAGTACTTC. Residues: CASSLAGFYEQYF. This chain links TRBV12-3 or TRBV12-4 with TRBJ2-7; the D is unclear. V was shortened by 0 bases and J by 3 bases, with 6 bases between the two germline ends. CDR3 size: 13 residues.